A single T cell receptor beta chain is shown here with its context. The antigen is undetermined. This sample was taken from a study of cytomegalovirus exposure and HLA in healthy donors. Vbeta (60) and Jbeta (13) primers were used in the PCR. Sequencing used immunoSEQ multiplex PCR; TCRdb keeps in-frame clones, though not all of them. The data contain under 140,000 clones, roughly 86% of them singletons. Study results and caveats: TCR beta chains numbering 164 were designated cytomegalovirus-associated. Confirmation was obtained in vitro that a few CMV-associated chains are specific for CMV antigens. Some public TCRs appeared in many individuals, while most sequences were rare.

This clonotype originated in a man aged 35 to 55 in good health and CMV-seronegative. Input material: PBMCs.

The CDR3 protein is CASSDTSSSTDTQYF. CDR3 nucleotides: TGTGCCAGCAGTGACACTAGCAGTAGCACAGATACGCAGTATTTT. The V gene is TRBV25-1, the J gene TRBJ2-3; TRBD2 might be the D (6 bases). The CDR3 spans 15 residues. The germline gives CDR1 MGHDK, CDR2 SYGVNS. Trimming took off 3 bases at V and 0 bases at J, with 10 bases between the two ends.